This TCR beta chain was recorded in a study of cytomegalovirus exposure and HLA in healthy donors. Study findings and constraints: A few chains linked to CMV were shown in vitro to be specific for CMV antigens.

The table came from immunoSEQ multiplex PCR; TCRdb's copy has only in-frame clones and leaves some out. This table has more than 300,000 clones, just over 85% appearing once. CDR1 and CDR2 from the germline V gene are SGDLS and YYNGEE. V was trimmed by 3 bases and J by 3 bases, leaving 12 bases between them. This CDR3 is built from 14 residues. Of note for this clone: Antigen unknown.

The sample consisted of PBMCs. The source of this sequence is a woman aged 18-30 years in good health and CMV-seronegative. V is TRBV9 and J is TRBJ1-2, with D uncertain. The DNA for the CDR3 is TGTGCCAGCAGCGGAATGACACTCCACTATGGCTACACCTTC. Its protein product is CASSGMTLHYGYTF.